This is a list of T cell receptor beta chains from one sample in a study of human T cells and chemical hapten exposure. TCRdb recomputed calls from the RACE reads with MiXCR, one row per CDR3 protein. Here the sample spans under 400,000 distinct CDR3 sequences, 5.1% being singletons. The starting material was whole blood, obtained in connection with sensitization to the hapten diphenylcyclopropenone (DPC). These receptors all stem from a woman between 45 and 60 years old with alopecia areata. Some clones in this sample may be carry-over from other donors' samples. The CDR3 runs from the conserved cysteine through the conserved F or W. The D gene is left open where the match is weak.

v_gene	j_gene	d_gene	CDR3aa
TRBV4-3	TRBJ2-7	TRBD1	CASSQGQGAGEQYF
TRBV24-1	TRBJ2-1	TRBD2	CATSDFSGRSSNEQFF
TRBV15	TRBJ2-3	TRBD1	CATSRIQGAGYTDTQYF
TRBV2	TRBJ2-1	TRBD2	CASSNPRLAGDWEQFF
TRBV29-1	TRBJ1-2	TRBD1	CSLGTDDRYTF
TRBV20-1	TRBJ1-1	NA	CSASPGSDTEAFF
TRBV11-2	TRBJ1-5	NA	CASSHENQPQHF
TRBV15	TRBJ1-4	TRBD1	CATSRQGGNEKLFF
TRBV5-1	TRBJ2-3	TRBD2	CASQTRTSGGDTQYF
TRBV6-5	TRBJ2-7	TRBD1	CASSYSWTGEGEQYF
TRBV5-1	TRBJ2-7	NA	CASSLGLAPYEQYF
TRBV28	TRBJ2-5	TRBD2	CASSSPRGEETQYF
TRBV20-1	TRBJ2-1	TRBD2	CSALTSGGYNEQFF
TRBV24-1	TRBJ2-3	NA	CATSDLRGSDTQYF
TRBV28	TRBJ2-5	TRBD1	CASSTPRTGGAQTQYF
TRBV6-5	TRBJ2-1	NA	CASSYVPEAYNEQFF
TRBV20-1	TRBJ2-7	NA	CSAFRDGTYEQYF
TRBV6-2/TRBV6-3	TRBJ2-1	NA	CASSSGSQMGEQFF
TRBV6-2/TRBV6-3	TRBJ1-5	NA	CASRLTPGVNQPQHF
TRBV3-1	TRBJ2-2	NA	CASSHGAVWAGELFF
TRBV5-1	TRBJ2-7	TRBD2	CASSLGGTSGDYEQYF
TRBV20-1	TRBJ2-1	NA	CSARDRRQGSSYNEQFF
TRBV15	TRBJ1-2	TRBD1	CATSRDRGGNYGYTF
TRBV5-1	TRBJ1-1	TRBD1	CASSPPGQGTEAFF